This T cell receptor beta chain was identified in a study of a mutant IDH1 vaccine in newly diagnosed glioma. Points on this clone: What it recognizes is unknown.

The time point here: week 35, safety follow-up. Vaccine doses each comprised 300 ug of mutant IDH1 20-mer peptide, with topical imiquimod. Clones were read by immunoSEQ multiplex PCR, and TCRdb kept only the in-frame ones, dropping some. The sample records tens of thousands of clones, around 87% being singletons. Unmatched junction bases numbered 6, after V lost 4 bases and J lost 2 bases. Germline CDR1 reads SQVTM; CDR2 reads ANQGSEA. This CDR3 has 14 residues. The sequences come from PBMCs, collected from a glioma patient whose treatment included an IDH1 peptide vaccine. This chain links TRBV29-1 with TRBJ2-7, with 9 nucleotides matching TRBD2. This receptor was identified in a man in his thirties or forties with glioma. CDR3 loop: CSVGLAGRTYEQYF. The CDR3, as DNA: TGCAGCGTTGGCCTAGCGGGACGTACCTACGAGCAGTACTTC.